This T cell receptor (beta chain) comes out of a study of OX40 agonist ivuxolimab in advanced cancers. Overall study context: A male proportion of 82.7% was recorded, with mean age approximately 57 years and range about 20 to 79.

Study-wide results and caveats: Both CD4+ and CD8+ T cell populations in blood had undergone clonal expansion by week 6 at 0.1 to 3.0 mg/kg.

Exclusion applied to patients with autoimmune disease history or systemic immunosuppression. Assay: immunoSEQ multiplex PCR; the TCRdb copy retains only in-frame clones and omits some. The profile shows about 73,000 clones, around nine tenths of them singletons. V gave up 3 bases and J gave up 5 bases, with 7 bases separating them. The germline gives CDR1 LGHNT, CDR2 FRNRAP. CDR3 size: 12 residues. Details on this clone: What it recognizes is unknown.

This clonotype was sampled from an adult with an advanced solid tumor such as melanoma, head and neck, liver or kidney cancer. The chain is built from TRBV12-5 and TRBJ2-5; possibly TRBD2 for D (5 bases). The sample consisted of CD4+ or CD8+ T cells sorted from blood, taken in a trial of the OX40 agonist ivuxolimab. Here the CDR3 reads CASGLERETQYF. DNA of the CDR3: TGTGCTAGTGGTTTAGAGCGGGAGACCCAGTACTTC.